This T cell receptor beta chain originates from a study of tissue T cells after allogeneic stem cell transplantation. Study-level results: Only a limited share of tissue TCRs appeared in blood or spleen.

Time point in this sample: mouse harvest day 14 after allogeneic transplant. Mouse grafts combined 10^7 T-cell-depleted bone marrow cells with 10^6 splenic CD5+ T cells. This mouse GVHD model was MHC-mismatched B6 to BALB/c, profiled day 7 or 14. The CDR3 is 15 amino acids. Trimming took off 1 base at V and 0 bases at J, with 7 bases between the two ends. The germline CDR1 and CDR2 sequences are SGHSA and FRNQAP. Profiling relied on immunoSEQ multiplex PCR, and the TCRdb table lists in-frame clones only, not all of them. The sample consists of roughly 1,800 clones, roughly 51% of them appearing once. Regarding this clone: The antigen remains undetermined. Gene names denote mouse genes. With the read ending 1 residue before the CDR3 end, the germline J gene is used to fill in that end.

The clonotype comes from a female BALB/c mouse given C57BL/6 T cells with graft-versus-host disease after an allogeneic hematopoietic cell transplant. Material for sequencing was lymph node tissue. The chain links TRBV16 to TRBJ1-3; TRBD1 might be the D (5 bases). The DNA read from the CDR3 is TGTGCAAGCAGCTTAGGGGGGACTTCTGGAAATACGCTCTAT. The encoded protein is CASSLGGTSGNTLY. The complete CDR3 reads CASSLGGTSGNTLYF. Combining the CDR3 with reference TRBV16 and TRBJ1-3 gives the whole variable domain NAGVIQTPRHKVTGKGQEATLWCEPISGHSAVFWYRQTIVQGLEFLTYFRNQAPIDDSGMPKERFSAQMPNQSHSTLKIQSTQPQDSAVYLCASSLGGTSGNTLYFGEGSRLIVV.